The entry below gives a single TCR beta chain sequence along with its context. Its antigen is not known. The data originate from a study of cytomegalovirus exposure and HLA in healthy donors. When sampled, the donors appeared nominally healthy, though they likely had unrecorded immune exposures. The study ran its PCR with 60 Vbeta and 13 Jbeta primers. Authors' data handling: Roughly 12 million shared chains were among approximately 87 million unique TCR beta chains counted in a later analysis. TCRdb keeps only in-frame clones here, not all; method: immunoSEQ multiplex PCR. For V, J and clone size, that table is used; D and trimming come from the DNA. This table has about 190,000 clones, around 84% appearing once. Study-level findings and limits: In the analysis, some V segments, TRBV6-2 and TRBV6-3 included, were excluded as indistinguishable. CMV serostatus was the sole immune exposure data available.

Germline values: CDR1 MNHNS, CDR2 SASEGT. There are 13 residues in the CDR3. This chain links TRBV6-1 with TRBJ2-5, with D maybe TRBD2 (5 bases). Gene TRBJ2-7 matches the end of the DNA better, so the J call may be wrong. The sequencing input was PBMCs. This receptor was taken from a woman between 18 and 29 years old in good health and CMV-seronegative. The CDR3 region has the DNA TGTGCCAGCATAACCGGGAACTTCTACGAGCAGTACTTC. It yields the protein CASITGNFYEQYF.